This TCR beta chain was sequenced during a study of T cell repertoires in ileal Crohn's disease. Study in general: The MI sample came from the proximal margin of the surgical specimen.

V trimming: 1 base; J trimming: 6 bases; junction bases outside the gene matches: 4. The length of the CDR3 is 15 residues. Germline CDR1 reads SGHTA; CDR2 reads FQGTGA. Assay used: immunoSEQ multiplex PCR; TCRdb lists only in-frame clones, some missing. The table shows 4,500 to 6,500 clones, with roughly 80% occurring only once. The time point here: proximal margin of the surgical specimen (macroscopically non-inflamed). The clonotype comes from an adult with Crohn's disease. The sample consisted of ileal tissue. The rearrangement uses TRBV7-3 and TRBJ2-1; 9 bases are a match to TRBD2. The CDR3 loop is CASSLSGRAGNEQFF. The CDR3 bases are TGTGCCAGCAGCTTAAGCGGGAGGGCCGGCAATGAGCAGTTCTTC. The whole variable domain, remainder taken from reference TRBV7-3 and TRBJ2-1, is GAGVSQTPSNKVTEKGKYVELRCDPISGHTALYWYRQSLGQGPEFLIYFQGTGAADDSGLPNDRFFAVRPEGSVSTLKIQRTERGDSAVYLCASSLSGRAGNEQFFGPGTRLTVL.